Listed here are 27 T cell receptor beta chains from one sample, sequenced in a study of neoadjuvant nivolumab and ipilimumab in lung cancer. Libraries were prepared by immunoSEQ multiplex PCR; TCRdb keeps only in-frame clonotypes and omits some of them. The profile shows some 25,000 clones, about 70% of them singletons. The source was tumor tissue, collected after neoadjuvant nivolumab, alone or with ipilimumab, at or shortly before surgery. These TCRs come from an adult with non-small cell lung cancer.

V usage is TRBV6-5 and J usage is TRBJ1-2; the match to TRBD1 covers 7 bases. With 5 bases clipped from V and 8 bases from J, the junction kept 2 bases outside the gene matches. Germline-derived CDR1 and CDR2 are MNHEY and SVGAGI. The CDR3 runs to 11 residues. CDR3 sequence reads: CASSDRDGYTF. DNA of the CDR3: TGTGCCAGCAGTGACAGGGACGGCTACACCTTC.

The genes are TRBV5-8 and TRBJ2-3; TRBD1 matches at 7 bases. Germline V lookup: CDR1 SGHTS, CDR2 YDEGEE. CDR3 length: 14 amino acids. After removal of 9 bases from V and 0 bases from J, the junction contained 7 bases not matched to a gene. The CDR3, as DNA: TGTGCCACCAGAGGGGGCCTGAGCACAGATACGCAGTATTTT. As protein: CATRGGLSTDTQYF.

V and J are TRBV5-1 and TRBJ1-4, with TRBD1 identical over 8 bases. J gave up 6 bases and V 4 bases, and 5 bases lay outside the gene matches. Looked up from germline, CDR1 is SGHRS and CDR2 is YFSETQ. The CDR3 is 14 amino acids. The CDR3 loop reads CASSAAGQDEKLFF. The CDR3 nucleotides read TGCGCCAGCAGCGCCGCGGGACAGGATGAAAAACTGTTTTTT.

The V and J genes are TRBV25-1 and TRBJ1-1, with D uncertain. V lost 1 base to trimming and J lost 0 bases, with 6 bases between them. CDR1 is MGHDK and CDR2 is SYGVNS in the germline V gene. The CDR3 sequence is 14 residues long. CDR3 in amino acids: CASSESTLNTEAFF. For the CDR3, the DNA is TGTGCCAGCAGTGAATCGACACTGAACACTGAAGCTTTCTTT. The variable domain in full, with the rest retrieved from reference TRBV25-1 and TRBJ1-1, is EADIYQTPRYLVIGTGKKITLECSQTMGHDKMYWYQQDPGMELHLIHYSYGVNSTEKGDLSSESTVSRIRTEHFPLTLESARPSHTSQYLCASSESTLNTEAFFGQGTRLTVV.

The chain uses TRBV11-2 and TRBJ2-3, with a possible D match to TRBD2 (7 bases). This CDR3 has 17 residues. The ends were cut back, 5 bases at V and 0 bases at J, with 18 bases in the middle. CDR1 and CDR2 (germline): SGHAT, FQNNGV. The CDR3 spells CASSVRGGGSSTDTQYF. In DNA, the CDR3 is TGTGCCAGCAGCGTACGCGGCGGGGGCTCTAGCACAGATACGCAGTATTTT.

This clone has just a few counts. The CDR3 DNA reads TGTGCCACCAGCGGCAGCCTTCTAGGGTACTACGAGCAGTACTTC. Protein: CATSGSLLGYYEQYF. The chain is built from TRBV15 and TRBJ2-7; D is unresolved. Germline V gives CDR1 LNHNV, CDR2 YYDKDF (reference sequence). The CDR3 has 15 amino acids. Trimming took off 5 bases at V and 3 bases at J, with 17 bases between the two ends.

The V call is TRBV30, the J call TRBJ1-1, with TRBD1 as a possible D gene (5 bases). The germline V and J ends were trimmed by 4 bases and 3 bases, with 12 bases remaining between them. Germline V gene data show CDR1 as GTSNPN and CDR2 as SVGIG (reference sequence). This CDR3 contains 13 residues. CDR3 protein: CAWTYLGDTEAFF. In DNA, the CDR3 is TGTGCCTGGACTTACCTAGGGGACACTGAAGCTTTCTTT.

CDR3 loop: CSAATGGAAFF. The CDR3 DNA sequence: TGCAGTGCAGCAACAGGGGGCGCAGCTTTCTTT. The rearrangement joins TRBV20-1 to TRBJ1-1; the match to TRBD1 covers 9 bases. The CDR3 consists of 11 residues. V shed 6 bases and J 10 bases; nucleotides not matched to a gene: 6. Germline lookup yields CDR1 DFQATT and CDR2 SNEGSKA (reference sequence).

The rearrangement links TRBV15 to TRBJ1-2; D may be TRBD1 (6 bases). Trimming shortened V by 5 bases and J by 2 bases, and 12 bases separated the two germline ends. The CDR3 length is 14 residues. Germline loops: CDR1 LNHNV, CDR2 YYDKDF (reference sequence). The CDR3: CATSHATGNYGYTF. The CDR3 coding sequence is TGTGCCACCAGCCATGCTACAGGGAACTATGGCTACACCTTC.

This clone was detected only a few times. The V call is TRBV5-4, the J call TRBJ2-3, with TRBD2 matching over 10 bases. The CDR3 runs to 16 residues. Germline assignment: CDR1 SGHNT and CDR2 YYREEE (reference sequence). With 2 bases clipped from V and 0 bases from J, the junction kept 3 bases outside the gene matches. The CDR3 spells CASSLAGGRSTDTQYF. The CDR3 nucleotides read TGTGCCAGCAGCTTAGCGGGGGGGCGGAGCACAGATACGCAGTATTTT.

This clone was seen a few times. The chain recombines TRBV2 with TRBJ2-3; TRBD2 aligns across 9 bases. CDR1 and CDR2 from the germline V gene are SNHLY and FYNNEI. The CDR3 covers 15 residues. J was trimmed by 4 bases and V by 8 bases; bases with no gene match: 10. The CDR3, as DNA: TGTGCCAGCTCACGTAGCGGGGGTAGGTCAGATACGCAGTATTTT. Its translation: CASSRSGGRSDTQYF. The variable domain in full, with the rest retrieved from reference TRBV2 and TRBJ2-3, is EPEVTQTPSHQVTQMGQEVILRCVPISNHLYFYWYRQILGQKVEFLVSFYNNEISEKSEIFDDQFSVERPDGSNFTLKIRSTKLEDSAMYFCASSRSGGRSDTQYFGPGTRLTVL.

The CDR3 DNA is TGCAGCGCGACTAGCGGGGGCTCAGGTTATACGCAGTATTTT. This codes for CSATSGGSGYTQYF. The V call is TRBV29-1, the J call TRBJ2-3, with 12 bases that match TRBD2. The length of the CDR3 is 14 residues. Germline values: CDR1 SQVTM, CDR2 ANQGSEA. Losses at the gene ends were 7 bases for V and 7 bases for J; bases not matched to a gene: 9.

V usage is TRBV4-2 and J usage is TRBJ1-1; maybe TRBD1 (6 bases). V was shortened by 1 base and J by 5 bases, with 14 bases between the two germline ends. The germline CDR1 and CDR2 sequences are LGHNA and YNFKEQ. The CDR3 is 15 amino acids. CDR3 residues: CASSQVGGGGTEAFF. The DNA of the CDR3 is TGTGCCAGCAGCCAAGTTGGGGGGGGCGGGACTGAAGCTTTCTTT.

The chain links TRBV6-1 to TRBJ1-2; D unclear. CDR1 is MNHNS and CDR2 is SASEGT in the germline V gene. V gave up 3 bases and J gave up 8 bases, with 13 bases separating them. CDR3 length equals 13 residues. DNA of the CDR3: TGTGCCAGCAGTGACAGGCCCAACCGGGGCTACACCTTC. The encoded protein is CASSDRPNRGYTF.

This clone has more than one count but fewer than ten. The DNA for the CDR3 is TGTGCCTGGAGTCCCTCCCGGGGCAAGGGGGCTAGCACAGATACGCAGTATTTT. It specifies CAWSPSRGKGASTDTQYF. The V and J genes are TRBV30 and TRBJ2-3; 7 nucleotides align to TRBD1. V lost 2 bases, J lost 0 bases, and 14 bases stayed unmatched. Germline CDR1 is GTSNPN and CDR2 is SVGIG (reference sequence). There are 18 residues in the CDR3.

The gene calls are TRBV29-1 and TRBJ2-2; no clear D. Per germline, CDR1 SQVTM and CDR2 ANQGSEA. The V end lost 4 bases, the J end lost 0 bases, and 9 bases lay between the germline ends. This CDR3 has 14 amino acids. The CDR3, as DNA: TGCAGCGTTGCCGGTGGACCGAACACCGGGGAGCTGTTTTTT. Translating it yields CSVAGGPNTGELFF.

This chain connects TRBV30 to TRBJ1-5; 8 nucleotides match TRBD1. The CDR3 covers 15 residues. From germline, CDR1 is GTSNPN and CDR2 SVGIG (reference sequence). V shed 6 bases, J shed 1 base, and the junction held 8 bases outside the gene matches. Written as DNA, the CDR3 is TGTGCCTGTACGATCCGGACAGGGAGCAATCAGCCCCAGCATTTT. Protein product: CACTIRTGSNQPQHF. Complete variable domain (other parts from reference TRBV30 and TRBJ1-5): SQTIHQWPATLVQPVGSPLSLECTVEGTSNPNLYWYRQAAGRGLQLLFYSVGIGQISSEVPQNLSASRPQDRQFILSSKKLLLSDSGFYLCACTIRTGSNQPQHFGDGTRLSIL.

This clone was seen a single time. The gene calls are TRBV5-1 and TRBJ2-2; D call uncertain. The V gene lost 3 bases and the J gene lost 4 bases, with 10 bases spanning the gap. The CDR3 has 14 amino acids. In germline, CDR1 is SGHRS, CDR2 YFSETQ. In DNA form, the CDR3 reads TGCGCCAGCAGCTCTCCGGCGAGCACCGGGGAGCTGTTTTTT. This translates into CASSSPASTGELFF.

This chain uses TRBV10-3 with TRBJ2-3; 14 bases are shared with TRBD2. The CDR3 sequence is 15 residues long. The V gene's germline CDR1 is ENHRY and CDR2 SYGVKD. Trimming at V came to 2 bases and at J to 10 bases, leaving 5 bases not matched to a gene. The CDR3 region has the DNA TGTGCCATCAGTGAGGTGGGGACTAGCGGGAGTTCGCAGTATTTT. Protein: CAISEVGTSGSSQYF.

This rearrangement joins TRBV9 to TRBJ2-3, with 10 bases aligning to TRBD2. Germline CDR1 and CDR2: SGDLS and YYNGEE. The CDR3 has 17 residues. Trimming removed 0 bases from V and 2 bases from J; junction bases left unmatched: 6. The CDR3 loop reads CASSVGKTSGPTDTQYF. The CDR3 nucleotides read TGTGCCAGCAGCGTAGGAAAGACTAGCGGGCCCACAGATACGCAGTATTTT.

This clone came up a few times. The chain links TRBV10-3 to TRBJ1-2; 9 bases agree with TRBD1. With V trimmed by 3 bases and J by 6 bases, 5 bases remained unmatched. CDR1 and CDR2 (germline): ENHRY, SYGVKD. The CDR3 consists of 14 residues. CDR3 nucleotides: TGTGCCATCAGTGAACAGGGGGCCTCTAATGGCTACACCTTC. This codes for CAISEQGASNGYTF.

The chain links TRBV7-9 to TRBJ1-2; a possible D gene is TRBD1 (6 bases). CDR3 length: 15 amino acids. V was cut by 2 bases and J by 8 bases, with 18 bases left in between. Germline assignment: CDR1 SEHNR and CDR2 FQNEAQ (reference sequence). CDR3 loop: CASSLLGLAGEGYTF. CDR3 DNA: TGTGCCAGCAGCTTATTAGGTCTGGCAGGGGAAGGCTACACCTTC.

V and J are TRBV9 and TRBJ2-7; 7 nucleotides agree with TRBD1. Per germline, CDR1 SGDLS and CDR2 YYNGEE. J lost 2 bases, V lost 0 bases, and 2 bases had no gene match. The CDR3 consists of 14 residues. The DNA of the CDR3 is TGTGCCAGCAGCGTAGGGGACAGTCCCTACGAGCAGTACTTC. This sequence encodes CASSVGDSPYEQYF.

The gene calls are TRBV5-5 and TRBJ1-1; weak D call: TRBD1 (6 bases). The germline CDR1 and CDR2 sequences are SGHKS and YYEKEE (reference sequence). This CDR3 is 13 amino acids long. Deletions cut 2 bases from V and 4 bases from J, with 9 bases between. The CDR3 loop reads CASSLQGSTEAFF. In DNA, the CDR3 is TGTGCCAGCAGCTTACAGGGTAGCACTGAAGCTTTCTTT.

The chain couples TRBV6-5 to TRBJ2-7; 9 bases are a match to TRBD1. The CDR3 has 12 amino acids. Germline assignment: CDR1 MNHEY and CDR2 SVGAGI. V lost 10 bases to trimming and J lost 6 bases; unmatched junction nucleotides: 7. CDR3 nucleotides: TGTGCCACCGGACAGGGGCTTGGCGAGCAGTACTTC. It is translated as CATGQGLGEQYF.

This chain connects TRBV15 to TRBJ2-7; D is possibly TRBD1 (5 bases). Germline V gene sequence: CDR1 LNHNV, CDR2 YYDKDF (reference sequence). The CDR3 contains 16 residues. The V and J ends lost 1 base and 0 bases respectively, with 13 bases between them. The CDR3 nucleotides are TGTGCCACCAGCAGAGGGACACCTCGGAGCTCCTACGAGCAGTACTTC. Residues: CATSRGTPRSSYEQYF.

There are a few counts of this clone. The rearrangement uses TRBV10-2 and TRBJ1-5; D is perhaps TRBD1 (6 bases). Germline V lookup: CDR1 WSHSY, CDR2 SAAADI. The CDR3 sequence is 13 residues long. With 8 bases removed from V and 3 bases from J, the gap between germline ends came to 11 bases. The CDR3 sequence: CASSGQFNQPQHF. Here the CDR3 DNA reads TGCGCCAGCTCCGGACAGTTCAATCAGCCCCAGCATTTT.